This T cell receptor (beta chain) emerged from a study of T cell responses to AZD1222 COVID-19 vaccine. Study background: Researchers grouped second doses given at about 4 or about 12 weeks into one pool.

V was trimmed by 0 bases and J by 2 bases, leaving 8 bases between them. The CDR3 loop spans 14 amino acids. CDR1 and CDR2 from the germline V gene are SGHRS and YFSETQ. The method was immunoSEQ multiplex PCR; TCRdb's version includes in-frame clones alone and lacks a portion of them. The sample consists of 130,000 to 150,000 clones, 85% to 95% of them appearing once. The sequence derives from an adult in good health. V usage is TRBV5-1 and J usage is TRBJ1-1; D is unresolved. This specimen consisted of peripheral blood, obtained on day 0 of AZD1222 vaccination. CDR3 region: CASSLAPENTEAFF. In DNA, the CDR3 is TGCGCCAGCAGCTTGGCCCCGGAAAACACTGAAGCTTTCTTT.